These 10 T cell receptor beta chains came from one sample sequenced in a study of cytomegalovirus exposure and HLA in healthy donors. Profiling relied on immunoSEQ multiplex PCR, and the TCRdb table lists in-frame clones only, not all of them. The sample includes 100,000 to 150,000 clones, around 86% of them seen just once. Sequencing was carried out using PBMCs. The receptors shown here come from a man between 18 and 29 years old in good health and CMV-seronegative.

The CDR3 bases are TGTGCCAGCAGCCGAGGACAGGGGCGGACTGAAGCTTTCTTT. It translates to CASSRGQGRTEAFF. This chain links TRBV11-2 with TRBJ1-1, with 9 bases aligning to TRBD1. CDR1 SGHAT and CDR2 FQNNGV come from the germline V gene. After removal of 5 bases from V and 5 bases from J, the junction contained 6 bases not matched to a gene. This CDR3 is 14 amino acids long.

The chain carries TRBV27 and TRBJ1-3; D perhaps matches TRBD1 (5 bases). The V gene's germline CDR1 is MNHEY and CDR2 SMNVEV (reference sequence). The length of the CDR3 is 21 residues. V lost 4 bases and J lost 0, with 28 bases in between. DNA for the CDR3: TGTGCCAGCAGTTCAAAACGGGGGACGGGACTCCAGTCATACTCTGGAAACACCATATATTTT. It codes for CASSSKRGTGLQSYSGNTIYF.

The chain links TRBV2 to TRBJ2-5; D is unresolved. Germline lookup yields CDR1 SNHLY and CDR2 FYNNEI. V lost 2 bases to trimming and J lost 1 base, with 5 bases between them. The CDR3 is made up of 13 amino acids. The CDR3 DNA follows: TGTGCCAGCAGTGAACTCTTCCAAGAGACCCAGTACTTC. Translating it yields CASSELFQETQYF.

The chain carries TRBV6-5 and TRBJ1-2; no firm D call. The CDR3 is 12 amino acids. Germline values: CDR1 MNHEY, CDR2 SVGAGI. V gave up 0 bases and J gave up 8 bases, with 7 bases separating them. The chain's CDR3 is CASSYSNSGYTF. The CDR3 coding sequence is TGTGCCAGCAGTTACTCGAACTCGGGCTACACCTTC.

This chain links TRBV4-1 with TRBJ2-3; D may be TRBD2 (5 bases). The V gene's germline CDR1 is MGHRA and CDR2 YSYEKL. Trimming pared 0 bases from V and 2 bases from J, leaving 12 bases between. The CDR3 extends over 16 amino acids. The CDR3 nucleotides are TGCGCCAGCAGCCAAGATTGGACGGGGATCACAGATACGCAGTATTTT. The encoded protein is CASSQDWTGITDTQYF.

The chain has TRBV5-5 and TRBJ2-7, with D uncertain. The length of the CDR3 is 14 residues. Germline assignment: CDR1 SGHKS and CDR2 YYEKEE (reference sequence). The ends were cut back, 4 bases at V and 3 bases at J, with 14 bases in the middle. The CDR3 DNA follows: TGTGCCAGCAGCCTAAACCGTCCCCACTACGAGCAGTACTTC. Encoded protein: CASSLNRPHYEQYF.

The gene calls are TRBV30 and TRBJ2-5, with D possibly being TRBD1 (6 bases). The germline V gene encodes CDR1 GTSNPN and CDR2 SVGIG (reference sequence). CDR3 size: 12 residues. V was pared by 3 bases and J by 5 bases, with 10 bases between. The CDR3 protein is CAWRRDIETQYF. CDR3 nucleotide sequence: TGTGCCTGGAGGAGGGACATTGAGACCCAGTACTTC.

The chain has TRBV9 and TRBJ2-7; TRBD2 matches 12 bases. CDR3 length equals 14 residues. Per the germline V gene, CDR1 is SGDLS and CDR2 is YYNGEE. The V segment lost 3 bases and the J segment 4 bases; nucleotides outside the gene matches: 2. CDR3 in DNA: TGTGCCAGCAGCGCGACTAGCGGGAGATACGAGCAGTACTTC. Its protein product is CASSATSGRYEQYF. Full variable domain (rest looked up from reference TRBV9 and TRBJ2-7): DSGVTQTPKHLITATGQRVTLRCSPRSGDLSVYWYQQSLDQGLQFLIQYYNGEERAKGNILERFSAQQFPDLHSELNLSSLELGDSALYFCASSATSGRYEQYFGPGTRLTVT.

This clone has only one observation. The chain carries TRBV2 and TRBJ2-1, with D uncertain. The germline gives CDR1 SNHLY, CDR2 FYNNEI. The CDR3 has 15 residues. Trimming pared 5 bases from V and 3 bases from J, leaving 14 bases between. CDR3 DNA sequence: TGTGCCAGCAGTATGTCCCAGATCAGCTACAATGAGCAGTTCTTC. Its translation: CASSMSQISYNEQFF.

The chain links TRBV30 to TRBJ2-7; D is perhaps TRBD2 (5 bases). Germline CDR1 and CDR2: GTSNPN and SVGIG (reference sequence). This CDR3 region has 11 residues. V was trimmed by 0 bases and J by 9 bases, leaving 9 bases between them. The CDR3 bases are TGTGCCTGGAGTGTCGGGGTCGCGCAGTACTTC. Translation: CAWSVGVAQYF.